A selection of T cell receptor beta chains follows, all from one sample in a study of preoperative IRX-2 immunotherapy in early breast cancer. Assay used: immunoSEQ multiplex PCR; TCRdb lists only in-frame clones, some missing. The sample shows roughly 43,000 clones, less than 95% of them seen only once. The sequenced sample was tumor tissue, obtained after IRX-2 immunotherapy. The source is a human donor with breast cancer. CDR3s include the opening cysteine and the closing phenylalanine or tryptophan. A D gene is named only where the DNA matches it firmly. Not all rows give a size; the values are once, few, many and, for expanded clones, a class.

>TRBD2|.|TRBV19|TRBJ2-1
CATSLAGGPYNEQFF
TGTGCCACCTCTCTAGCGGGAGGCCCCTACAATGAGCAGTTCTTC
>.|.|TRBV28|TRBJ2-7
CASRGAGNYEQYF
TGTGCCAGCCGAGGGGCGGGAAACTACGAGCAGTACTTC
>.|.|TRBV4-3|TRBJ2-7
CASSQTTVGYEQYF
TGCGCCAGCAGCCAGACGACAGTAGGCTACGAGCAGTACTTC
>TRBD2|.|TRBV29-1|TRBJ2-1
CSVNSGRAFANEQFF
TGCAGCGTAAATAGCGGGAGGGCCTTCGCGAATGAGCAGTTCTTC
>.|.|TRBV30|TRBJ2-4
CAWSLENIQYF
TGTGCCTGGAGCCTTGAAAACATTCAGTACTTC
>.|once|TRBV11-2|TRBJ2-1
CASSLDRGLPGYEQFF
TGTGCCAGCAGCTTAGATAGGGGACTCCCTGGGTATGAGCAGTTCTTC
>.|.|TRBV11-2|TRBJ1-4
CASSQDGNEKLFF
TGTGCCAGCAGCCAGGACGGCAATGAAAAACTGTTTTTT
>.|.|TRBV11-2|TRBJ1-2
CASSRVSYGYTF
TGTGCCAGCAGCCGTGTGAGCTATGGCTACACCTTC
>.|.|TRBV11-2|TRBJ2-2
CASSWATPPTGELFF
TGTGCCAGCAGCTGGGCGACCCCCCCCACCGGGGAGCTGTTTTTT
>.|.|TRBV7-9|TRBJ2-7
CASSLVTVSYEQYF
TGTGCCAGCAGCTTAGTGACAGTCTCCTACGAGCAGTACTTC
>.|.|TRBV28|TRBJ2-2
CASSRGGELFF
TGTGCCAGCAGCCGTGGCGGGGAGCTGTTTTTT
>TRBD1|.|TRBV7-9|TRBJ1-2
CASSLTGANYGYTF
TGTGCCAGCAGTCTGACAGGGGCTAACTATGGCTACACCTTC
>TRBD1|.|TRBV5-8|TRBJ1-5
CASSLRDSSNQPQHF
TGTGCCAGCAGCCTCCGGGACAGTAGCAATCAGCCCCAGCATTTT
>.|.|TRBV6-6|TRBJ2-7
CASSSRSSYEQYF
TGTGCCAGCAGTAGCAGGAGCTCCTACGAGCAGTACTTC
>.|.|TRBV5-1|TRBJ1-2
CASSLGGRVQSGYTF
TGCGCCAGCAGCTTGGGGGGACGCGTGCAGTCAGGCTACACCTTC
>TRBD1|once|TRBV25-1|TRBJ1-2
CASSSIQGAGYTF
TGTGCCAGCAGTTCCATACAGGGGGCTGGCTACACCTTC
>.|.|TRBV6-1|TRBJ1-1
CASSEVVAGAEAFF
TGTGCCAGCAGTGAGGTGGTGGCAGGGGCTGAAGCTTTCTTT
>.|.|TRBV6-5|TRBJ1-2
CASSYWTAGYTF
TGTGCCAGCAGTTATTGGACAGCTGGCTACACCTTC
>.|.|TRBV7-2|TRBJ1-1
CASSVPRGATEAFF
TGTGCCAGCAGCGTACCACGGGGAGCCACTGAAGCTTTCTTT
>.|few|TRBV29-1|TRBJ1-1
CSAQELNMNTEAFF
TGCAGCGCTCAGGAGTTGAACATGAACACTGAAGCTTTCTTT
>TRBD2|.|TRBV6-6|TRBJ2-7
CASSPLGGVRSYEQYF
TGTGCCAGCAGTCCATTGGGGGGGGTTAGGTCCTACGAGCAGTACTTC
>TRBD2|.|TRBV28|TRBJ2-7
CASTSGGTYEQYF
TGTGCCAGCACCTCGGGGGGTACCTACGAGCAGTACTTC
>TRBD2|.|TRBV5-6|TRBJ2-1
CASSLPAGGFYNEQFF
TGTGCCAGCAGCTTGCCAGCGGGGGGCTTCTACAATGAGCAGTTCTTC
>TRBD1|.|TRBV2|TRBJ2-5
CASSVRTGDETQYF
TGTGCCAGCAGTGTAAGGACAGGGGACGAGACCCAGTACTTC
>.|.|TRBV27|TRBJ2-3
CASSLGRRDTQYF
TGTGCCAGCAGTTTAGGGAGGCGGGATACGCAGTATTTT
>.|.|TRBV6-6|TRBJ1-1
CASSYEGREAFF
TGTGCCAGCAGTTACGAGGGGCGGGAAGCTTTCTTT
>.|.|TRBV5-7|TRBJ2-7
CASTEDEQYF
TGTGCCAGCACCGAGGACGAGCAGTACTTC
>TRBD1|.|TRBV19|TRBJ1-4
CASRRTGEGEKLFF
TGTGCCAGCCGAAGGACAGGGGAGGGTGAAAAACTGTTTTTT
>TRBD1|.|TRBV19|TRBJ2-1
CASSRSGTGAWVLRNEQFF
TGTGCCAGTAGTAGATCCGGGACAGGGGCTTGGGTATTACGCAATGAGCAGTTCTTC
>.|.|TRBV5-1|TRBJ2-3
CASSLVQSRDTQYF
TGCGCCAGCAGCTTGGTACAGTCGCGAGATACGCAGTATTTT
>.|.|TRBV29-1|TRBJ2-7
CSVEVGAGYEQYF
TGCAGCGTGGAGGTGGGGGCCGGATACGAGCAGTACTTC
>.|.|TRBV19|TRBJ1-1
CASSGSRSEAFF
TGTGCCAGTAGTGGTTCTCGTTCTGAAGCTTTCTTT
>.|.|TRBV15|TRBJ1-5
CATSRGGTGSNQPQHF
TGTGCCACCAGCAGAGGGGGGACGGGTAGCAATCAGCCCCAGCATTTT
>.|.|TRBV4-3|TRBJ2-7
CASSQSGHIAYEQYF
TGCGCCAGCAGCCAATCGGGACATATCGCCTACGAGCAGTACTTC
>TRBD2|.|TRBV6-4|TRBJ2-3
CASSRTSGAGWADTQYF
TGTGCCAGCAGCCGGACTAGCGGGGCCGGTTGGGCAGATACGCAGTATTTT
>.|once|TRBV19|TRBJ2-1
CASREVRTSVSSYNEQFF
TGTGCCAGTAGGGAGGTTAGGACCAGCGTCAGCTCCTACAATGAGCAGTTCTTC
>.|.|TRBV28|TRBJ2-7
CASSFTYEQYF
TGTGCCAGCAGTTTTACCTACGAGCAGTACTTC
>TRBD1|.|TRBV27|TRBJ1-5
CASITQGAGQPQHF
TGTGCCAGCATCACACAGGGGGCCGGTCAGCCCCAGCATTTT
>.|once|TRBV7-6|TRBJ2-5
CASSLGGLLETQYF
TGTGCCAGCAGCTTGGGGGGACTCCTAGAGACCCAGTACTTC
>TRBD1|.|TRBV7-3|TRBJ1-1
CASSLIGDRGEAFF
TGTGCCAGCAGCTTAATAGGGGACAGGGGAGAAGCTTTCTTT
>.|.|TRBV6-5|TRBJ1-1
CATRGWGTEAFF
TGTGCCACCCGGGGGTGGGGCACTGAAGCTTTCTTT
>.|.|TRBV10-2|TRBJ1-5
CASSPQGASQPQHF
TGCGCCAGCAGCCCGCAGGGTGCGAGTCAGCCCCAGCATTTT
>TRBD1|.|TRBV7-2|TRBJ2-5
CASSFFTTGQETQYF
TGTGCCAGCAGCTTCTTTACGACAGGGCAAGAGACCCAGTACTTC
>TRBD1|.|TRBV4-1|TRBJ2-3
CASSQANSGTGISGTDTQYF
TGCGCCAGCAGCCAAGCAAATTCGGGGACAGGGATCTCTGGCACAGATACGCAGTATTTT
>.|.|TRBV4-1|TRBJ2-5
CASSQGTDLGETQYF
TGCGCCAGCAGCCAGGGGACCGATCTGGGAGAGACCCAGTACTTC
>.|.|TRBV27|TRBJ2-3
CASSLMAGASTDTQYF
TGTGCCAGCAGTTTAATGGCCGGTGCTAGCACAGATACGCAGTATTTT
>.|once|TRBV19|TRBJ2-7
CASSIIGRAAAEQYF
TGTGCCAGTAGTATAATTGGCAGGGCAGCTGCCGAGCAGTACTTC
>.|.|TRBV15|TRBJ2-3
CATSRNGGPTDTQYF
TGTGCCACCAGCAGAAACGGGGGTCCCACAGATACGCAGTATTTT
>.|.|TRBV6-1|TRBJ2-7
CASSVGVVVGYEQYF
TGTGCCAGCAGTGTTGGCGTCGTGGTTGGCTACGAGCAGTACTTC
>.|.|TRBV29-1|TRBJ2-3
CSVEGGAGYTDTQYF
TGCAGCGTTGAAGGTGGAGCGGGTTACACAGATACGCAGTATTTT
>.|.|TRBV6-1|TRBJ1-1
CASSETTGRSTEAFF
TGTGCCAGCAGTGAAACGACGGGGCGCTCCACTGAAGCTTTCTTT
>.|.|TRBV19|TRBJ2-3
CASSRQGGTTDTQYF
TGTGCCAGTAGCCGCCAGGGCGGGACCACAGATACGCAGTATTTT
>.|.|TRBV28|TRBJ1-1
CASSLRRLRHTEAFF
TGTGCCAGCAGTTTACGGAGACTTAGACACACTGAAGCTTTCTTT
>TRBD2|.|TRBV6-5|TRBJ2-1
CASSYRRGGTYNEQFF
TGTGCCAGCAGTTATCGGCGGGGGGGCACCTACAATGAGCAGTTCTTC
>.|.|TRBV9|TRBJ1-1
CASSVGVMNTEAFF
TGTGCCAGCAGCGTAGGGGTCATGAACACTGAAGCTTTCTTT
>.|few|TRBV5-1|TRBJ1-2
CASSLAKTGGVLANYGYTF
TGCGCCAGCAGCTTGGCCAAGACGGGGGGCGTTCTAGCTAACTATGGCTACACCTTC